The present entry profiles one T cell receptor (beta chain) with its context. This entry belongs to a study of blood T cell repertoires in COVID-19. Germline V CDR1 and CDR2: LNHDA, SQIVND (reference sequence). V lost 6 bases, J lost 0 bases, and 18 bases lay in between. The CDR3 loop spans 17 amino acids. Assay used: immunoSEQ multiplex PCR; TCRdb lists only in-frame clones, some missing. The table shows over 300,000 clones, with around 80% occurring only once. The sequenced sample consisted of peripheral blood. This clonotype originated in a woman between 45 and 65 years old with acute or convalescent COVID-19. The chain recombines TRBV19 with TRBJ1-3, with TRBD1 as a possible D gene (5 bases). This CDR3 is CASRLRGGDPSGNTIYF. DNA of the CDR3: TGTGCCAGTAGGTTGAGAGGAGGGGATCCCTCTGGAAACACCATATATTTT.